This TCR beta chain was sequenced in a study of cytomegalovirus exposure and HLA in healthy donors. The V and J ends lost 5 bases and 4 bases respectively, with 14 bases between them. Germline V CDR1 and CDR2: KGHSH, LQKENI. The CDR3 contains 14 residues. The primer mix had 60 Vbeta and 13 Jbeta primers. The authors' processing: Among the unique TCR beta chains that a later analysis counted, about 81 million in all, 10 million to 14 million were shared. Profiling relied on immunoSEQ multiplex PCR, and the TCRdb table lists in-frame clones only, not all of them. The D gene and trimming were derived from the DNA, and the V and J assignments and clone size from that table. This table holds 150,000 to 200,000 clones, about 80% found once. Whole-study findings and limits: Sequencing artifact likely explains a cluster of highly shared sequence variants. What a later analysis showed was that several of the most significant clusters appeared linked to common viral pathogens. As a later analysis revealed, the rate of TCR association differed by HLA locus, with DRB1 most and HLA-C fewest.

Turning to this clone: Its antigen is currently unknown.

The sequenced sample consisted of PBMCs. V is TRBV18 and J is TRBJ1-1, with D possibly matching TRBD1 (6 bases). The clonotype originates from a woman between 18 and 29 years old in good health and CMV-seropositive. CDR3 in DNA: TGTGCCAGCTCAGAATACTCCAGGGGCACTGAAGCTTTCTTT. Its translation: CASSEYSRGTEAFF. Together with reference TRBV18 and TRBJ1-1, the CDR3 gives the full variable domain: NAGVMQNPRHLVRRRGQEARLRCSPMKGHSHVYWYRQLPEEGLKFMVYLQKENIIDESGMPKERFSAEFPKEGPSILRIQQVVRGDSAAYFCASSEYSRGTEAFFGQGTRLTVV.